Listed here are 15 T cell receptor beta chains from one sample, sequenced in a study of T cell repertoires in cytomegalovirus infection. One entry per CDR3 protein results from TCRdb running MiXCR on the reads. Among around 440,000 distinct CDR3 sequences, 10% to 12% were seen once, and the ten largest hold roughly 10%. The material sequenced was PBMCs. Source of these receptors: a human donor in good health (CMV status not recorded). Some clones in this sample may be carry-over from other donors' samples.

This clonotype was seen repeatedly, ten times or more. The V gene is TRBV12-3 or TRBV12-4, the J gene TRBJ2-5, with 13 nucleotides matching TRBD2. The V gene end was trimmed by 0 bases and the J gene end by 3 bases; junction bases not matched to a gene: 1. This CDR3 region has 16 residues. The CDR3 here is CASSLAGTSGEETQYF. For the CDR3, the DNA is TGTGCCAGCAGTTTAGCGGGGACTAGCGGGGAAGAGACCCAGTACTTC.

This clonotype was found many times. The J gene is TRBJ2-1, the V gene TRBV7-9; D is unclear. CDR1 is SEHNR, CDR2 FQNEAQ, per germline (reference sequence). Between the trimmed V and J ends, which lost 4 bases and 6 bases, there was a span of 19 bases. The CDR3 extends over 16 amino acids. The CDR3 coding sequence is TGTGCCAGCAGCTCCACCCGCTCCAGTTTTGGCAATGAGCAGTTCTTC. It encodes CASSSTRSSFGNEQFF.

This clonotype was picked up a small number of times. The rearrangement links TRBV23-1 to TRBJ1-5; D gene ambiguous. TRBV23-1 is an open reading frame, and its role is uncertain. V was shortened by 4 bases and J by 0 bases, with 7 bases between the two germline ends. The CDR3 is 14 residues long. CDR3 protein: CASSRQPSNQPQHF. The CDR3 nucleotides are TGCGCCAGCAGTCGGCAGCCTAGCAATCAGCCCCAGCATTTT.

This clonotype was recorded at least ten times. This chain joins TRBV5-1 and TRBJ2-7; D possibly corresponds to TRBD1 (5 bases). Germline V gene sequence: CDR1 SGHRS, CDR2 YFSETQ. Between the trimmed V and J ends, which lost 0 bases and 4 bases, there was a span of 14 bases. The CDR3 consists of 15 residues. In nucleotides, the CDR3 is TGCGCCAGCAGCTTGGAGGTGGCGACAGCTTACGAGCAGTACTTC. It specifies CASSLEVATAYEQYF.

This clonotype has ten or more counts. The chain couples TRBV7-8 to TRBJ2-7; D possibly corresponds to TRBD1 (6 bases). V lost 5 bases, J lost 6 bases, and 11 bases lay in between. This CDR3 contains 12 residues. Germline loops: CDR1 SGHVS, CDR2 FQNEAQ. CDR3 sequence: CASSPTGSEQYF. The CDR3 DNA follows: TGTGCCAGCAGCCCAACAGGGAGCGAGCAGTACTTC.

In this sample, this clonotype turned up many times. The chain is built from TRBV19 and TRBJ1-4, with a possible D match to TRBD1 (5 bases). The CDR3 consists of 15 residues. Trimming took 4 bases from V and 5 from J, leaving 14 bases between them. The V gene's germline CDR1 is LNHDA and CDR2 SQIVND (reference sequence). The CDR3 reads CASSTVTVLNEKLFF. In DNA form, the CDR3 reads TGTGCCAGTAGTACCGTGACAGTACTGAATGAAAAACTGTTTTTT.

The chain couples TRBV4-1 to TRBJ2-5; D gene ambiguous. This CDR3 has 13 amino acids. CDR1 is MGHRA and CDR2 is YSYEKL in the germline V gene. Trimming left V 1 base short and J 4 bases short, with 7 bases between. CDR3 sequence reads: CASSQVIRETQYF. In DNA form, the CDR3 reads TGCGCCAGCAGCCAAGTTATTCGAGAGACCCAGTACTTC.

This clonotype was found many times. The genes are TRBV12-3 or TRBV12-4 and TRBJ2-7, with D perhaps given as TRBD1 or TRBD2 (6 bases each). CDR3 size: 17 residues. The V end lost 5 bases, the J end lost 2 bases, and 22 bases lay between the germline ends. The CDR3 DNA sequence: TGTGCCAGCAGTACCCCTAAGGTTGGCGGGGACACCTACGAGCAGTACTTC. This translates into CASSTPKVGGDTYEQYF.

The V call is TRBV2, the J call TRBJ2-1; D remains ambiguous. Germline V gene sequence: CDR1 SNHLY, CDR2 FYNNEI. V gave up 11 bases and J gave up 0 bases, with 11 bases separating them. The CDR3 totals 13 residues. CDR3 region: CACDASSYNEQFF. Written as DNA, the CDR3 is TGTGCCTGTGATGCGTCCTCCTACAATGAGCAGTTCTTC. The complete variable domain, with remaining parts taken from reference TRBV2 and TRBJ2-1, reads EPEVTQTPSHQVTQMGQEVILRCVPISNHLYFYWYRQILGQKVEFLVSFYNNEISEKSEIFDDQFSVERPDGSNFTLKIRSTKLEDSAMYFCACDASSYNEQFFGPGTRLTVL.

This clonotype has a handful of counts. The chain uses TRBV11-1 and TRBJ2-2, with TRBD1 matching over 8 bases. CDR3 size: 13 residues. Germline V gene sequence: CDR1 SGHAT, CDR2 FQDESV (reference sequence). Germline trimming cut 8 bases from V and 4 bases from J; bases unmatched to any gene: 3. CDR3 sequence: CASDRGGTGELFF. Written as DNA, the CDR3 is TGTGCCAGCGACAGGGGAGGCACCGGGGAGCTGTTTTTT.

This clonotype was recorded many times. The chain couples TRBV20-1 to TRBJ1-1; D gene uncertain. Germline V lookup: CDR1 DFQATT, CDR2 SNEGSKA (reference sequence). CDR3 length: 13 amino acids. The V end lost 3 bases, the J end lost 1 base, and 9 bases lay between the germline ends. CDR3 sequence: CSARLQPNTEAFF. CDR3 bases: TGCAGTGCTAGGTTACAGCCGAACACTGAAGCTTTCTTT.

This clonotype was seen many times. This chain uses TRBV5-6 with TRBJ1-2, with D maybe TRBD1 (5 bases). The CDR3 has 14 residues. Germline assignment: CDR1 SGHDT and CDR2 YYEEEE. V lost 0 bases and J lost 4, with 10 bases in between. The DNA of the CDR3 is TGTGCCAGCAGCTTGGTTTCAGGGACCTATGGCTACACCTTC. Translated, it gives CASSLVSGTYGYTF.

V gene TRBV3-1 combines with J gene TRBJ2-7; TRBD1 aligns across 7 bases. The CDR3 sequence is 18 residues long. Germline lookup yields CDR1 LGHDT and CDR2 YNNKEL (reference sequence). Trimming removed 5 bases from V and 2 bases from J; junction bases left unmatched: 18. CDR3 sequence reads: CASSVGHAGTVLTYEQYF. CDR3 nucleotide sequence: TGTGCCAGCAGCGTTGGTCATGCCGGGACAGTACTTACCTACGAGCAGTACTTC.

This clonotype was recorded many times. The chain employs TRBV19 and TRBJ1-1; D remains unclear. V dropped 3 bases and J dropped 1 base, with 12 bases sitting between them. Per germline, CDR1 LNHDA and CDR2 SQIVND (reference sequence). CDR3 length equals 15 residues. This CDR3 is CASSIGPSGNTEAFF. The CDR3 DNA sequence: TGTGCCAGTAGTATCGGACCCTCAGGGAACACTGAAGCTTTCTTT.

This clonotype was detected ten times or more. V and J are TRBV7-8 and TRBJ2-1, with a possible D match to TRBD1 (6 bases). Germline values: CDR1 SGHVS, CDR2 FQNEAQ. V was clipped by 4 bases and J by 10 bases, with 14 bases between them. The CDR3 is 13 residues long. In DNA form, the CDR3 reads TGTGCCAGCAGCTCCCCCAGGGGCCCCGAGCAGTTCTTC. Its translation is CASSSPRGPEQFF. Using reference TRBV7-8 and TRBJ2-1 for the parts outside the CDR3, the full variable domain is GAGVSQSPRYKVAKRGQDVALRCDPISGHVSLFWYQQALGQGPEFLTYFQNEAQLDKSGLPSDRFFAERPEGSVSTLKIQRTQQEDSAVYLCASSSPRGPEQFFGPGTRLTVL.